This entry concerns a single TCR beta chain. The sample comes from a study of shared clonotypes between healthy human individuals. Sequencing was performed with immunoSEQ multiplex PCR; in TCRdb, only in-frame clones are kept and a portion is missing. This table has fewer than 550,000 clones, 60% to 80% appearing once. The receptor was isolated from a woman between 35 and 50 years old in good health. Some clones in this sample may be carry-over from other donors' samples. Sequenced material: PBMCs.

The DNA for the CDR3 is TGTGCCAGCAGCTCCGCCACATTCTACACAGATACGCAGTATTTT. It specifies CASSSATFYTDTQYF. This chain uses TRBV11-2 with TRBJ2-3; D call uncertain. The CDR3 sequence is 15 residues long. Germline V gene lookup returns CDR1 SGHAT and CDR2 FQNNGV. Trimming cost V 4 bases and J 2 bases, with 13 bases left between them.